The 16 T cell receptor beta chains below come from one sample, sequenced in a study of blood T cell repertoires in COVID-19. Clones were read by immunoSEQ multiplex PCR, and TCRdb kept only the in-frame ones, dropping some. The profile covers around 300,000 clones, with about 85% appearing a single time and about 14% taken by the ten largest. Sequenced material: peripheral blood. These TCRs come from a human donor in a cohort sampled during active COVID-19.

The rearrangement links TRBV7-2 to TRBJ2-3; TRBD2 matches 8 bases. CDR1 is SGHTA and CDR2 is FQGNSA in the germline V gene. V lost 1 base, J lost 5 bases, and 5 bases stayed unmatched. This CDR3 has 15 amino acids. This CDR3 reads CASSLVPGGLDTQYF. The CDR3 DNA reads TGTGCCAGCAGCTTAGTACCGGGAGGGTTAGATACGCAGTATTTT.

This chain joins TRBV30 and TRBJ1-3; D unresolved. This CDR3 has 14 amino acids. Between the trimmed V and J ends, which lost 8 bases and 4 bases, there was a span of 18 bases. Germline V lookup: CDR1 GTSNPN, CDR2 SVGIG (reference sequence). This chain's CDR3 is CAGFIAGSGNTIYF. The CDR3 region has the DNA TGTGCCGGGTTCATCGCCGGGTCCGGAAACACCATATATTTT.

This rearrangement joins TRBV12-3 or TRBV12-4 to TRBJ1-1, with no clear D. Deletions cut 6 bases from V and 1 base from J, with 9 bases between. The CDR3 runs 13 residues. In DNA form, the CDR3 reads TGTGCCAGCAGCCAACAAAGGAACACTGAAGCTTTCTTT. As protein: CASSQQRNTEAFF.

The genes are TRBV3-1 (or the pseudogene TRBV3-2) and TRBJ2-5, with D hard to call. Germline V CDR1 and CDR2: LGHDT, YNNKEL (reference sequence). The CDR3 has 13 amino acids. The ends were cut back, 1 base at V and 5 bases at J, with 8 bases in the middle. The chain's CDR3 is CASSQVNTETQYF. The CDR3 region has the DNA TGTGCCAGCAGCCAAGTTAATACTGAGACCCAGTACTTC.

The CDR3: CASSVYEREGRGSGYNEQFF. The CDR3, as DNA: TGTGCCAGCAGCGTATACGAGCGGGAGGGCCGAGGTAGCGGCTACAATGAGCAGTTCTTC. The chain recombines TRBV9 with TRBJ2-1, with TRBD2 matching 10 bases. CDR1 SGDLS and CDR2 YYNGEE come from the germline V gene. V lost 1 base, J lost 3 bases, and 16 bases stayed unmatched. CDR3 length: 20 amino acids. The entire variable domain, with the rest obtained from reference TRBV9 and TRBJ2-1, is as follows: DSGVTQTPKHLITATGQRVTLRCSPRSGDLSVYWYQQSLDQGLQFLIQYYNGEERAKGNILERFSAQQFPDLHSELNLSSLELGDSALYFCASSVYEREGRGSGYNEQFFGPGTRLTVL.

This chain uses TRBV7-9 with TRBJ2-1; weak D call: TRBD2 (6 bases). The germline gives CDR1 SEHNR, CDR2 FQNEAQ (reference sequence). The CDR3 totals 15 residues. V dropped 0 bases and J dropped 8 bases, with 14 bases sitting between them. CDR3 residues: CASSLAPTSVDEQFF. The CDR3 nucleotides are TGTGCCAGCAGCTTAGCCCCGACTAGTGTGGATGAGCAGTTCTTC.

This clone was found once. The chain couples TRBV19 to TRBJ2-5, with unresolved D. Germline CDR1 and CDR2: LNHDA and SQIVND (reference sequence). Trimming removed 7 bases at V and 4 bases at J, with 13 bases between. This CDR3 region has 13 residues. In DNA, the CDR3 is TGTGCCAGTACCCCAAACAATGGAGAGACCCAGTACTTC. This codes for CASTPNNGETQYF.

The chain's CDR3 is CASSLRDRTIYEQYF. DNA of the CDR3: TGTGCCAGCTCTCTCCGGGACAGGACCATCTACGAGCAGTACTTC. This chain connects TRBV18 to TRBJ2-7, with 8 bases lining up with TRBD1. V lost 6 bases and J lost 3; bases outside the gene matches: 10. The CDR3 is 15 amino acids. Germline CDR1 reads KGHSH; CDR2 reads LQKENI.

The chain carries TRBV4-3 and TRBJ1-2, with D possibly TRBD1 on 5 matching bases. Germline CDR1 is LGHNA and CDR2 is YSLEER. V shed 6 bases and J shed 4 bases, with 12 bases lying between them. The CDR3 is 13 residues long. DNA of the CDR3: TGCGCCAGCAGTCATCAGGGTTTCTATGGCTACACCTTC. Translation gives CASSHQGFYGYTF.

The V and J genes are TRBV7-2 and TRBJ2-1, with TRBD2 identical over 12 bases. Germline assignment: CDR1 SGHTA and CDR2 FQGNSA. With 5 bases clipped from V and 8 bases from J, the junction kept 10 bases outside the gene matches. The CDR3 consists of 16 residues. Here the CDR3 reads CASSPPGLAGVDEQFF. CDR3 DNA sequence: TGTGCCAGCAGCCCTCCGGGACTAGCGGGTGTCGATGAGCAGTTCTTC.

The chain recombines TRBV19 with TRBJ1-1; 9 nucleotides line up with TRBD1. J gave up 7 bases and V 6 bases, and 6 bases lay outside the gene matches. Germline V lookup: CDR1 LNHDA, CDR2 SQIVND (reference sequence). The CDR3 runs to 13 residues. This chain's CDR3 is CASSPDRGGEAFF. The CDR3 DNA reads as TGTGCCAGTAGCCCGGACAGGGGTGGTGAAGCTTTCTTT.

The chain is built from TRBV27 and TRBJ1-2; D gene unclear. The CDR3 contains 13 residues. Germline lookup yields CDR1 MNHEY and CDR2 SMNVEV (reference sequence). Trimming left V 3 bases short and J 2 bases short, with 7 bases between. The CDR3 nucleotides are TGTGCCAGCAGTTTTGGGCTGAACTATGGCTACACCTTC. This gives the protein CASSFGLNYGYTF.

The chain joins TRBV25-1 to TRBJ2-1; D not resolved. The germline V gene encodes CDR1 MGHDK and CDR2 SYGVNS. Deletions cut 1 base from V and 0 bases from J, with 7 bases between. The CDR3 extends over 15 amino acids. The CDR3 here is CASSELESSYNEQFF. The CDR3 DNA reads TGTGCCAGCAGTGAATTGGAGAGCTCCTACAATGAGCAGTTCTTC.

This chain links TRBV18 with TRBJ2-5, with TRBD2 identical over 11 bases. Germline trimming cut 4 bases from V and 3 bases from J; bases unmatched to any gene: 4. The CDR3 consists of 15 residues. CDR1 and CDR2 from the germline V gene are KGHSH and LQKENI. CDR3: CASSLNSGREETQYF. DNA for the CDR3: TGTGCCAGCTCACTAAATAGCGGGAGGGAAGAGACCCAGTACTTC.

This chain joins TRBV28 and TRBJ2-3, with D perhaps matching TRBD1 (6 bases). Trimming cost V 2 bases and J 2 bases, with 11 bases left between them. This CDR3 spans 15 amino acids. Per the germline V gene, CDR1 is MDHEN and CDR2 is SYDVKM. The CDR3 bases are TGTGCCAGCAGTTTAACGGACAGCCCCACAGATACGCAGTATTTT. Translation gives CASSLTDSPTDTQYF.

The V gene is TRBV4-3, the J gene TRBJ2-7; 8 positions match TRBD2. The CDR3 length is 18 residues. The trim removed 0 bases at V and 0 bases at J, leaving 10 bases unmatched. Germline CDR1 is LGHNA and CDR2 is YSLEER. Written as DNA, the CDR3 is TGCGCCAGCAGCCAAGATCTGAGTGGCGGGAGGCTCTCCTACGAGCAGTACTTC. Translation gives CASSQDLSGGRLSYEQYF.